This is a list of T cell receptor beta chains from one sample in a study of cytomegalovirus exposure and HLA in healthy donors. Produced via immunoSEQ multiplex PCR; TCRdb's table is partial and in-frame only. This sample carries around 78,000 clones, about two thirds of them seen once, and the ten largest clones take 4.5% to 6%. Sequencing was performed on PBMCs. The receptors were sampled from a man younger than 45 in good health and CMV-seropositive. CDR3s include the opening cysteine and the closing phenylalanine or tryptophan. Each record gives: V gene, J gene, clone size, CDR3 protein. The size of a clone is reported for some rows only, either as once, few or many, or as a class for expanded clones.

TRBV5-1,TRBJ1-4,-,CASSLDRASNEKLFF
TRBV6-5,TRBJ1-1,-,CASSYLGSGVTEAFF
TRBV19,TRBJ1-3,-,CASSIDWGGAGNTIYF
TRBV29-1,TRBJ2-7,-,CSVGESGQYF
TRBV11-3,TRBJ2-1,few,CASSFLTGGHNEQFF
TRBV28,TRBJ1-5,-,CASSLLGAGNQPQHF
TRBV5-1,TRBJ2-4,-,CASRPGLAELAKNIQYF
TRBV6-5,TRBJ2-7,few,CASSYQEGGPYEQYF
TRBV10-3,TRBJ2-7,-,CAISEFYYGGKTYEQYF
TRBV15,TRBJ2-4,-,CATSRDVSENIQYF
TRBV5-4,TRBJ2-4,-,CASSLLGSKNIQYF
TRBV5-4,TRBJ1-2,-,CASSLRDSSGGYTF
TRBV5-1,TRBJ2-7,-,CASSPRQGFNEQYF
TRBV15,TRBJ1-1,-,CATSRDSFMNTEAFF
TRBV5-1,TRBJ1-1,few,CASSLVLGTEAFF